This T cell receptor beta chain was retrieved from a study of cytomegalovirus exposure and HLA in healthy donors. Study-wide context: For the roughly 400 genotyped donors, approximately 82% fell within the Caucasian-associated ancestry cluster. Study-wide points: A list of 150 to 200 TCR beta chains associated with cytomegalovirus was given. Through in vitro validation, a few CMV-associated chains were shown to be specific for CMV antigens. Rarity held for most TCR sequences, but there were some public TCRs that occurred in many donors.

Vbeta (60) and Jbeta (13) primers were used in the PCR. The table came from immunoSEQ multiplex PCR; TCRdb's copy has only in-frame clones and leaves some out. The sample has 200,000 or so clones, roughly 80% seen once. Germline V gives CDR1 MNHNY, CDR2 SVGAGI (reference sequence). Trimming stripped 9 bases from V and 0 bases from J, with 11 bases between. This CDR3 spans 14 amino acids. As for this clone: Its antigen remains unidentified.

Specimen: PBMCs. V usage is TRBV6-6 and J usage is TRBJ2-2; D is unresolved. This sequence originates from a man between 25 and 39 years old in good health and CMV-seronegative. Here the CDR3 DNA reads TGTGCCAGTATCGGGTCCCCGAACACCGGGGAGCTGTTTTTT. It specifies CASIGSPNTGELFF.